One sample yielded the 23 T cell receptor beta chains listed below, sequenced in a study of cytomegalovirus exposure and HLA in healthy donors. PCR involved 60 Vbeta and 13 Jbeta primers. The data were produced by immunoSEQ multiplex PCR, yet TCRdb's version contains in-frame clones alone and is incomplete. The sample has about 63,000 clones, more than 65% seen once; the top ten hold roughly 3%. Sequenced: PBMCs. Receptor source: a woman aged 30 to 39 in good health and CMV-seronegative.

This clone has a single count. The rearrangement joins TRBV4-2 to TRBJ1-2; 9 positions agree with TRBD1. This CDR3 has 20 amino acids. V lost 0 bases, J lost 4 bases, and 18 bases stayed unmatched. The germline CDR1 and CDR2 sequences are LGHNA and YNFKEQ. CDR3 DNA sequence: TGTGCCAGCAGCCAAGATTTACCCCGGGACAGGGTAGGCGTCCGCTATGGCTACACCTTC. This codes for CASSQDLPRDRVGVRYGYTF.

The CDR3 loop reads CASSPSFGNPYGYTF. In DNA form, the CDR3 reads TGCGCCAGCAGCCCCAGTTTCGGGAACCCCTATGGCTACACCTTC. The rearrangement joins TRBV4-3 to TRBJ1-2; unclear D gene. Per germline, CDR1 LGHNA and CDR2 YSLEER. The CDR3 consists of 15 residues. With 4 bases removed from V and 4 bases from J, the gap between germline ends came to 16 bases.

This clone came up a few times. The chain is built from TRBV18 and TRBJ2-7, with TRBD1 matching over 9 bases. This CDR3 comprises 13 residues. The junction had 2 bases not matched to a gene; V was cut back by 3 bases and J by 5 bases. Germline loops: CDR1 KGHSH, CDR2 LQKENI. The CDR3 DNA follows: TGTGCCAGCTCACCCCGGACAGGGGACGAGCAGTACTTC. Protein sequence: CASSPRTGDEQYF.

This chain joins TRBV5-5 and TRBJ1-5, with D unresolved. With 0 bases removed from V and 0 bases from J, the gap between germline ends came to 7 bases. The CDR3 extends over 15 amino acids. Germline V gene lookup returns CDR1 SGHKS and CDR2 YYEKEE (reference sequence). CDR3 loop: CASSLDNYSNQPQHF. CDR3 DNA: TGTGCCAGCAGCTTGGACAACTATAGCAATCAGCCCCAGCATTTT.

This chain connects TRBV7-2 to TRBJ1-2, with 7 nucleotides matching TRBD1. Germline loops: CDR1 SGHTA, CDR2 FQGNSA. Unmatched junction bases numbered 14, after V lost 4 bases and J lost 6 bases. The CDR3 spans 16 residues. CDR3 sequence: CASSSAGSDRVDGYTF. The CDR3 DNA follows: TGTGCCAGCAGCTCAGCGGGGTCCGACAGGGTAGATGGCTACACCTTC.

The rearrangement uses TRBV14 and TRBJ1-1; 7 bases align to TRBD1. Trimming cost V 2 bases and J 1 base; bases outside gene matches: 19. This CDR3 spans 20 amino acids. The germline CDR1 and CDR2 sequences are SGHDN and FVKESK. Written as DNA, the CDR3 is TGTGCCAGCAGCCAAAAAGTTGGCACAGGGGTAGGGTTGTGGAACACTGAAGCTTTCTTT. It is translated as CASSQKVGTGVGLWNTEAFF. The entire variable domain, with the rest obtained from reference TRBV14 and TRBJ1-1, is as follows: EAGVTQFPSHSVIEKGQTVTLRCDPISGHDNLYWYRRVMGKEIKFLLHFVKESKQDESGMPNNRFLAERTGGTYSTLKVQPAELEDSGVYFCASSQKVGTGVGLWNTEAFFGQGTRLTVV.

In its sample, this clone was seen a few times. The chain employs TRBV7-6 and TRBJ2-5, with 10 bases identical to TRBD1. Near its end, the DNA agrees better with TRBJ2-7, so the J call may be wrong. The germline CDR1 and CDR2 sequences are SGHVS and FNYEAQ. This CDR3 is built from 14 residues. CDR3 loop: CASSSGQGRYEQYF. The CDR3 nucleotides are TGTGCCAGCAGCTCGGGACAGGGGCGATACGAGCAGTACTTC.

This chain uses TRBV7-9 with TRBJ2-5; 7 bases fit TRBD1. The CDR3 is made up of 15 amino acids. Germline assignment: CDR1 SEHNR and CDR2 FQNEAQ (reference sequence). V lost 5 bases, J lost 2 bases, and 8 bases stayed unmatched. Here the CDR3 reads CASSPPTGLQETQYF. For the CDR3, the DNA is TGTGCCAGCAGCCCACCGACAGGGCTACAAGAGACCCAGTACTTC.

The rearrangement joins TRBV19 to TRBJ1-1, with D possibly TRBD1 on 6 matching bases. V was clipped by 4 bases and J by 0 bases, with 15 bases between them. Per the germline V gene, CDR1 is LNHDA and CDR2 is SQIVND (reference sequence). This CDR3 comprises 16 residues. CDR3 coding DNA: TGTGCCAGTAGTAAGGGGGGGGTAAAGGTGAACACTGAAGCTTTCTTT. As protein: CASSKGGVKVNTEAFF.

DNA for the CDR3: TGTGCCAGCAGCCCAGGACAGGGAGTGGGGGGGGCTTTCTTT. Protein sequence: CASSPGQGVGGAFF. The V gene is TRBV5-5, the J gene TRBJ1-1; 8 nucleotides align to TRBD1. The CDR3 contains 14 residues. Unmatched junction bases numbered 13, after V lost 4 bases and J lost 11 bases. Germline V gives CDR1 SGHKS, CDR2 YYEKEE (reference sequence).

This sequence joins TRBV19 and TRBJ1-1; a possible D gene is TRBD1 (5 bases). Germline V gene data show CDR1 as LNHDA and CDR2 as SQIVND (reference sequence). Trimming left V 3 bases short and J 1 base short, with 9 bases between. The CDR3 is 14 residues long. CDR3 in DNA: TGTGCCAGTAGTATCGTAGGACAGAACACTGAAGCTTTCTTT. Its protein product is CASSIVGQNTEAFF. The whole variable domain, filled in from reference TRBV19 and TRBJ1-1, reads DGGITQSPKYLFRKEGQNVTLSCEQNLNHDAMYWYRQDPGQGLRLIYYSQIVNDFQKGDIAEGYSVSREKKESFPLTVTSAQKNPTAFYLCASSIVGQNTEAFFGQGTRLTVV.

This clone has a handful of counts. This CDR3 is CASSFGGGNYGYTF. As DNA, the CDR3 is TGTGCCAGCAGCTTCGGGGGAGGGAACTATGGCTACACCTTC. This chain joins TRBV5-6 and TRBJ1-2, with D possibly being TRBD1 (5 bases). Trimming cost V 2 bases and J 2 bases, with 10 bases left between them. The CDR3 runs to 14 residues. Germline lookup yields CDR1 SGHDT and CDR2 YYEEEE.

This sequence joins TRBV9 and TRBJ2-3, with D perhaps TRBD2 (6 bases). There are 15 residues in the CDR3. Germline V gene data show CDR1 as SGDLS and CDR2 as YYNGEE. V was trimmed by 0 bases and J by 3 bases, leaving 11 bases between them. CDR3 sequence: CASSVGEERTDTQYF. The CDR3 region has the DNA TGTGCCAGCAGCGTAGGGGAGGAAAGGACAGATACGCAGTATTTT.

Comment on this clone: Other DNA sequences from this sample encode an identical CDR3 as well. The rearrangement links TRBV9 to TRBJ1-3; 7 bases are shared with TRBD1. Germline CDR1 reads SGDLS; CDR2 reads YYNGEE. The CDR3 contains 15 residues. J lost 0 bases, V lost 5 bases, and 5 bases had no gene match. CDR3 bases: TGTGCCAGCAGTGCGACAGGGAGCTCTGGAAACACCATATATTTT. It encodes CASSATGSSGNTIYF.

This chain uses TRBV5-5 with TRBJ2-7; 10 nucleotides match TRBD1. Germline-derived CDR1 and CDR2 are SGHKS and YYEKEE (reference sequence). Trimming cost V 6 bases and J 1 base; bases outside gene matches: 4. CDR3 length: 14 amino acids. CDR3 amino acids: CASTMGQGSYEQYF. Written as DNA, the CDR3 is TGTGCCAGCACTATGGGACAGGGGTCCTACGAGCAGTACTTC.

This chain connects TRBV5-1 to TRBJ2-3; D might be TRBD2 (5 bases). The length of the CDR3 is 16 residues. Trimming stripped 4 bases from V and 1 base from J, with 16 bases between. Germline V CDR1 and CDR2: SGHRS, YFSETQ. The CDR3 coding sequence is TGCGCCAGCAGCCGCGCTACGGGGAAACGCACAGATACGCAGTATTTT. This gives the protein CASSRATGKRTDTQYF. The full variable domain, in which reference TRBV5-1 and TRBJ2-3 provide the parts outside the CDR3, is KAGVTQTPRYLIKTRGQQVTLSCSPISGHRSVSWYQQTPGQGLQFLFEYFSETQRNKGNFPGRFSGRQFSNSRSEMNVSTLELGDSALYLCASSRATGKRTDTQYFGPGTRLTVL.

CDR3 bases: TGTGCCAGCAGCGCCCAGGGTCCGAACACCGGGGAGCTGTTTTTT. This codes for CASSAQGPNTGELFF. The chain employs TRBV7-3 and TRBJ2-2; a weak D match, TRBD1 (5 bases). Germline V gene data show CDR1 as SGHTA and CDR2 as FQGTGA. The CDR3 length is 15 residues. Trimming took 5 bases from V and 0 from J, leaving 10 bases between them.

The gene calls are TRBV5-5 and TRBJ1-1; D gene uncertain. V lost 6 bases and J lost 0, with 12 bases in between. Per germline, CDR1 SGHKS and CDR2 YYEKEE (reference sequence). The CDR3 has 14 residues. CDR3 sequence (DNA): TGTGCCAGCACCTCCCGTGCGGTGAACACTGAAGCTTTCTTT. Translated: CASTSRAVNTEAFF.

The J gene is TRBJ1-4, the V gene TRBV19; the D gene is possibly TRBD1 (6 bases). The V gene lost 1 base and the J gene lost 1 base, with 10 bases spanning the gap. CDR3 size: 16 residues. CDR1 is LNHDA, CDR2 SQIVND, per germline (reference sequence). In DNA form, the CDR3 reads TGTGCCAGTAGTATAGCGGCAGGGGTAACTAATGAAAAACTGTTTTTT. The encoded protein is CASSIAAGVTNEKLFF.

This clone was seen a few times. The gene calls are TRBV9 and TRBJ1-5; D call uncertain. The germline gives CDR1 SGDLS, CDR2 YYNGEE. This CDR3 has 13 amino acids. Between the trimmed V and J ends, which lost 3 bases and 2 bases, there was a span of 6 bases. CDR3 residues: CASSAHGNQPQHF. The CDR3 DNA sequence: TGTGCCAGCAGCGCCCATGGCAATCAGCCCCAGCATTTT.

This clone was observed a handful of times. This sequence joins TRBV30 and TRBJ2-2; TRBD2 matches at 8 bases. CDR1 and CDR2 from the germline V gene are GTSNPN and SVGIG (reference sequence). The CDR3 sequence is 15 residues long. V was pared by 1 base and J by 5 bases, with 6 bases of the junction left unmatched. CDR3: CAWSGAGAGTGELFF. CDR3 in DNA: TGTGCCTGGAGTGGAGCGGGAGCGGGTACCGGGGAGCTGTTTTTT.

J is TRBJ1-1 and V is TRBV19; tentative D call: TRBD1 (6 bases). CDR1 LNHDA and CDR2 SQIVND come from the germline V gene (reference sequence). The CDR3 extends over 15 amino acids. Deletions cut 2 bases from V and 4 bases from J, with 14 bases between. As DNA, the CDR3 is TGTGCCAGTAGTATACAGGGGCACGTGGGCACTGAAGCTTTCTTT. It encodes CASSIQGHVGTEAFF.

This clone has only a few counts. V usage is TRBV30 and J usage is TRBJ1-2; 9 bases line up with TRBD1. V shed 3 bases, J shed 3 bases, and the junction held 5 bases outside the gene matches. The length of the CDR3 is 14 residues. Germline CDR1 is GTSNPN and CDR2 is SVGIG (reference sequence). The CDR3 DNA follows: TGTGCCTGGAGGATCACAGGGGGCCACTATGGCTACACCTTC. This encodes CAWRITGGHYGYTF.